This T cell receptor beta chain derives from a study of T cells in Graves' hyperthyroidism and ophthalmopathy. This CDR3 comprises 15 residues. Trimming pared 5 bases from V and 2 bases from J, leaving 17 bases between. The germline V gene has CDR1 DFQATT and CDR2 SNEGSKA (reference sequence). In this sample, this clonotype turned up many times. Authors of the study amplified TCR beta CDR3 regions from RNA transcripts. The study used the HTBI primer set for a first-round RT-PCR of the TCR CDR3. TCRdb recomputed calls from the multiplex PCR reads with MiXCR, one row per CDR3 protein. The sample lists about 260,000 distinct CDR3 sequences, around 15% seen once, with less than 35% in the top ten.

The chain combines TRBV20-1 with TRBJ2-3, with D perhaps TRBD2 (6 bases). Sequenced input: blood. The clonotype comes from a woman aged 18-30 years with Graves' ophthalmopathy. The CDR3 region has the DNA TGCAGTGCTGGGTATCTTGCGGGGATCACAGATACGCAGTATTTT. This encodes CSAGYLAGITDTQYF.